A selection of T cell receptor beta chains follows, all from one sample in a study of blood T cell repertoires in COVID-19. Generated by immunoSEQ multiplex PCR, the TCRdb table keeps only in-frame clones and is missing some. The sample holds nearly 350,000 clones, approximately 89% seen once. The sequencing sample was made of peripheral blood. The origin of the receptors is a woman aged 18-29 years who had recovered from COVID-19. Both conserved end residues are part of each CDR3. A D gene is named only where the DNA matches it firmly. Only some rows state a clone size, as once, few, many or a class for expanded clones.

TRBJ1-2,.,.,TRBV7-2,TGTGCCAGCAGCTCGAGCCGGGGGAATCATGGCTACACCTTC,CASSSSRGNHGYTF
TRBJ1-3,.,once,TRBV11-3,TGTGCCAGCAGCTTAGAAGAGGGCTCGACTGGAAACACCATATATTTT,CASSLEEGSTGNTIYF
TRBJ2-1,.,once,TRBV19,TGTGCCAGTAGTAGACAGGATCTCTCCTACAATGAGCAGTTCTTC,CASSRQDLSYNEQFF
TRBJ2-1,TRBD2,once,TRBV4-1,TGCGCCAGCAGCCGAAGACTAGCGGGAGGCTACAATGAGCAGTTCTTC,CASSRRLAGGYNEQFF
TRBJ1-4,TRBD1,.,TRBV10-3,TGTGCCATCAAGGGGGACAGGGATAATGAAAAACTGTTTTTT,CAIKGDRDNEKLFF
TRBJ1-5,TRBD1,.,TRBV7-9,TGTGCCAGCAGCCCGTCGGGACAGGGCTATCAGCCCCAGCATTTT,CASSPSGQGYQPQHF
TRBJ2-1,TRBD2,.,TRBV11-3,TGTGCCAGCAGCTTAGGGACTAGCGGGAGATCCAATGAGCAGTTCTTC,CASSLGTSGRSNEQFF
TRBJ2-3,TRBD2,.,TRBV3-1/TRBV3-2,TGTGCCAGCAGCCAGGAATTAGCGGGAGTATCAGATACGCAGTATTTT,CASSQELAGVSDTQYF
TRBJ2-3,TRBD2,.,TRBV10-3,TGTGCCATCAGTGGGGACTACTCCCCGAGCACAGATACGCAGTATTTT,CAISGDYSPSTDTQYF
TRBJ1-1,.,.,TRBV7-9,TGTGCCAGCAGCAAACAGACAATCCTCACTGAAGCTTTCTTT,CASSKQTILTEAFF
TRBJ1-1,TRBD1,.,TRBV5-6,TGTGCCAGCATAACGACAGGGAACATGAACACTGAAGCTTTCTTT,CASITTGNMNTEAFF
TRBJ2-2,TRBD1,.,TRBV10-3,TGTGCCATCAGAACTGACGGACAGGGAACGACCGGGGAGCTGTTTTTT,CAIRTDGQGTTGELFF
TRBJ1-5,.,.,TRBV19,TGTGCCAGTAGTATAGTGCAGGGGAATCAGCCCCAGCATTTT,CASSIVQGNQPQHF
TRBJ1-5,.,.,TRBV28,TGTGCCAGCCGGGTTTATAGCAATCAGCCCCAGCATTTT,CASRVYSNQPQHF
TRBJ2-1,.,.,TRBV11-3,TGTGCCAGCAGCTTCCAGTGGCCCTCCTACAATGAGCAGTTCTTC,CASSFQWPSYNEQFF
TRBJ1-6,.,.,TRBV24-1,TGTGCCACCAGCCGGGGAAGTTCACCCCTCCACTTT,CATSRGSSPLHF
TRBJ2-1,TRBD2,.,TRBV11-2,TGTGCCAGCAGCTTACATTCAGGGGGACTAGCGGGACCCTACAATGAGCAGTTCTTC,CASSLHSGGLAGPYNEQFF
TRBJ1-5,.,.,TRBV6-6,TGTGCCAGCAGTTACCTGTCGAATCAGCCCCAGCATTTT,CASSYLSNQPQHF
TRBJ1-2,.,.,TRBV7-9,TGTGCCAGCAGACTACAGGGAGTACCCTATGGCTACACCTTC,CASRLQGVPYGYTF
TRBJ2-1,.,.,TRBV18,TGTGCCAGCTCACGAGCCGAACAGGGCCCTGAGCAGTTCTTC,CASSRAEQGPEQFF
TRBJ1-4,TRBD1,.,TRBV9,TGTGCCAGCAGCGTAGTTCCAGGGACAGGGACAAGGGAACTGTTTTTT,CASSVVPGTGTRELFF
TRBJ2-1,TRBD2,.,TRBV4-3,TGCGCCAGCAGCCAAGAGAGCGGGAGCGTCCCCTACAATGAGCAGTTCTTC,CASSQESGSVPYNEQFF